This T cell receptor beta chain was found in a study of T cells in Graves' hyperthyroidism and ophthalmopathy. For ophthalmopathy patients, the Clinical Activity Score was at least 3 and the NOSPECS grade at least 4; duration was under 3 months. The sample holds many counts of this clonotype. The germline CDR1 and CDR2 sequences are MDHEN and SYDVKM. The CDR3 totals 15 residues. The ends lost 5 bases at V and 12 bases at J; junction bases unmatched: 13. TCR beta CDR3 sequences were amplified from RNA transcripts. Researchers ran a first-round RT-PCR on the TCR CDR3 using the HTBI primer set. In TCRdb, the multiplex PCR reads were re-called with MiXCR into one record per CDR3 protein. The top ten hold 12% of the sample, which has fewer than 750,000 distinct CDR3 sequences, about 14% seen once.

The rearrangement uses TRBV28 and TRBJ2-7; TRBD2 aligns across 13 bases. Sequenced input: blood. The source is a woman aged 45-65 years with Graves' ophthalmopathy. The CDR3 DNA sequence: TGTGCCAGCAGTCCCTCGGGACTAGCGGGAATATATCCGTACTTC. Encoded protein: CASSPSGLAGIYPYF.